The rows below give T cell receptor beta chains drawn from one sample of a study of shared T cell receptors in the human thymus. Libraries were prepared by immunoSEQ multiplex PCR; TCRdb keeps only in-frame clonotypes and omits some of them. The sample records more than 550,000 clones, about 90% being singletons. These records were also assigned to another study, of human thymus T cells.

Sequencing was performed on thymocytes. These receptors were collected from a boy less than two years old with a congenital heart defect. Both conserved end residues are part of each CDR3. D genes are given only for firm matches.

TRBJ2-7	NA	TRBV11-1	TGTGCCAGCAGCTTACTGGGGCGACACGAGCAGTACTTC	CASSLLGRHEQYF
TRBJ2-1	TRBD2	TRBV7-9	TGTGCCAGCAGCTTTAGACTAGCGGCCAAAAATGAGCAGTTCTTC	CASSFRLAAKNEQFF
TRBJ2-5	TRBD1	TRBV10-3	TGTGCCATCAGTGCTCAGGGGGACAGGATGGGGCAAGAGACCCAGTACTTC	CAISAQGDRMGQETQYF
TRBJ1-1	NA	TRBV28	TGTGCCAGCAGTTTTTTTGGTGGAGGGGCGAGGGGGAACACTGAAGCTTTCTTT	CASSFFGGGARGNTEAFF
TRBJ2-7	NA	TRBV4-1	TGCGCCAGCAGCCAAGATGAGGCCCCCTCTCGGGAGCAGTACTTC	CASSQDEAPSREQYF
TRBJ1-1	TRBD1	TRBV7-6	TGTGCCAGCAGCTTATATCAGGGGGCAAGAACTGAAGCTTTCTTT	CASSLYQGARTEAFF
TRBJ2-3	NA	TRBV7-6	TGTGCCAGCAGCTTATTGGGCTTCTCCCCGGTGCATATAGATACGCAGTATTTT	CASSLLGFSPVHIDTQYF
TRBJ2-7	TRBD1	TRBV4-1	TGCGCCAGCAGCCAAGGAAGACAGGGGGGGAAGCAGTACTTC	CASSQGRQGGKQYF
TRBJ2-7	NA	TRBV28	TGTGCCAGCAGTTTAAGGCTAGCCCACAAAGAGGTTCCCTACGAGCAGTACTTC	CASSLRLAHKEVPYEQYF
TRBJ2-7	NA	TRBV7-2	TGTGCCAGCAGCCTGCGTGGAGACCCCTACGAGCAGTACTTC	CASSLRGDPYEQYF